These 32 T cell receptor beta chains share one sample of origin, sequenced in a study of T cell changes during pregnancy in multiple sclerosis. Only in-frame clones appear in the TCRdb table, and some are missing; sequencing was by immunoSEQ multiplex PCR. The sample carries 70,000 to 100,000 clones, just under 95% recorded once. The sample in question was peripheral blood, obtained in the first trimester of pregnancy. The receptors stem from a female donor with multiple sclerosis, enrolled in a pregnancy study.

V and J are TRBV5-1 and TRBJ2-7; D may be TRBD2 (6 bases). Germline V gene data show CDR1 as SGHRS and CDR2 as YFSETQ. V was clipped by 0 bases and J by 4 bases, with 11 bases between them. This CDR3 contains 14 residues. CDR3 region: CASSLAGTSYEQYF. In DNA form, the CDR3 reads TGCGCCAGCAGCTTGGCCGGGACTTCTTACGAGCAGTACTTC.

The chain joins TRBV20-1 to TRBJ2-7; D call uncertain. Germline V gives CDR1 DFQATT, CDR2 SNEGSKA (reference sequence). The CDR3 consists of 11 residues. Trimming pared 3 bases from V and 2 bases from J, leaving 5 bases between. CDR3 region: CSARGTYEQYF. For the CDR3, the DNA is TGCAGTGCTAGGGGCACCTACGAGCAGTACTTC.

V usage is TRBV5-8 and J usage is TRBJ2-7; tentatively, D is TRBD2 (6 bases). CDR3 size: 15 residues. Germline assignment: CDR1 SGHTS and CDR2 YDEGEE. Trimming stripped 4 bases from V and 5 bases from J, with 19 bases between. CDR3 residues: CASSIDRDGGDEQYF. DNA of the CDR3: TGTGCCAGCAGCATAGACCGGGACGGCGGGGACGAGCAGTACTTC.

The genes are TRBV15 and TRBJ2-3; weak D call: TRBD1 (5 bases). This CDR3 has 14 amino acids. Germline V CDR1 and CDR2: LNHNV, YYDKDF (reference sequence). Trimming took off 5 bases at V and 5 bases at J, with 14 bases between the two ends. The chain's CDR3 is CATSPRAGIDTQYF. DNA of the CDR3: TGTGCCACCAGCCCCCGCGCAGGGATAGATACGCAGTATTTT.

The DNA for the CDR3 is TGCGCCAGCAGCTTCGAGGGAATCGGCAATCAGCCCCAGCATTTT. Its translation is CASSFEGIGNQPQHF. The chain joins TRBV5-1 to TRBJ1-5; D gene unclear. Per germline, CDR1 SGHRS and CDR2 YFSETQ. This CDR3 region has 15 residues. Trimming shortened V by 2 bases and J by 2 bases, and 11 bases separated the two germline ends. Using reference TRBV5-1 and TRBJ1-5 for the parts outside the CDR3, the full variable domain is KAGVTQTPRYLIKTRGQQVTLSCSPISGHRSVSWYQQTPGQGLQFLFEYFSETQRNKGNFPGRFSGRQFSNSRSEMNVSTLELGDSALYLCASSFEGIGNQPQHFGDGTRLSIL.

V gene TRBV7-6 combines with J gene TRBJ2-3; 12 positions agree with TRBD2. The CDR3 covers 18 residues. Per germline, CDR1 SGHVS and CDR2 FNYEAQ. The V segment lost 3 bases and the J segment 3 bases; nucleotides outside the gene matches: 10. The CDR3 reads CASSFRPPTSGGTDTQYF. The CDR3 DNA reads TGTGCCAGCAGCTTCCGACCTCCGACTAGCGGGGGTACAGATACGCAGTATTTT.

The chain carries TRBV2 and TRBJ2-1, with D possibly matching TRBD1 (6 bases). This CDR3 spans 11 amino acids. Between the trimmed V and J ends, which lost 9 bases and 7 bases, there was a span of 10 bases. The V gene's germline CDR1 is SNHLY and CDR2 FYNNEI. CDR3 in amino acids: CASTGMNEQFF. CDR3 coding DNA: TGTGCCAGTACAGGGATGAATGAGCAGTTCTTC.

This chain joins TRBV6-5 and TRBJ2-7; 9 bases fit TRBD1. V dropped 5 bases and J dropped 5; count of bases not matched to a gene: 7. Per germline, CDR1 MNHEY and CDR2 SVGAGI. The CDR3 is 14 amino acids. CDR3 region: CASSHGQGRHEQYF. Here the CDR3 DNA reads TGTGCCAGCAGTCACGGACAGGGGCGGCACGAGCAGTACTTC.

The chain couples TRBV7-8 to TRBJ1-3; D ambiguous. CDR1 SGHVS and CDR2 FQNEAQ come from the germline V gene. V lost 6 bases, J lost 0 bases, and 15 bases lay in between. The CDR3 runs to 16 residues. The CDR3 nucleotides are TGTGCCAGCAGTTCCCCCTATGACAACTCTGGAAACACCATATATTTT. This codes for CASSSPYDNSGNTIYF.

The chain recombines TRBV4-2 with TRBJ2-3, with 10 bases matching TRBD1. The CDR3 runs 18 residues. CDR1 and CDR2 (germline): LGHNA, YNFKEQ. Trimming removed 1 base from V and 2 bases from J; junction bases left unmatched: 9. CDR3 sequence reads: CASSQVKGTGENTDTQYF. In DNA form, the CDR3 reads TGTGCCAGCAGCCAAGTTAAAGGGACAGGGGAAAACACAGATACGCAGTATTTT.

This clone was seen a single time. The chain employs TRBV6-5 and TRBJ1-5; tentatively, D is TRBD1 (6 bases). The CDR3 totals 15 residues. CDR1 is MNHEY, CDR2 SVGAGI, per germline. V was cut by 0 bases and J by 6 bases, with 12 bases left in between. Here the CDR3 reads CASSYSAGAGQPQHF. As DNA, the CDR3 is TGTGCCAGCAGTTACTCGGCGGGGGCGGGTCAGCCCCAGCATTTT.

The chain has TRBV7-3 and TRBJ2-1; TRBD2 matches at 10 bases. The CDR3 spans 15 residues. With 3 bases clipped from V and 4 bases from J, the junction kept 3 bases outside the gene matches. In germline, CDR1 is SGHTA, CDR2 FQGTGA. This CDR3 reads CASSLEAGGYNEQFF. CDR3 in DNA: TGTGCCAGCAGCTTGGAAGCGGGGGGGTACAATGAGCAGTTCTTC.

The chain is built from TRBV5-5 and TRBJ2-2, with 12 positions matching TRBD2. CDR1 and CDR2 from the germline V gene are SGHKS and YYEKEE (reference sequence). The CDR3 has 15 residues. Trimming cost V 3 bases and J 6 bases; bases outside gene matches: 3. The CDR3 loop reads CASSWASGGAGELFF. The DNA of the CDR3 is TGTGCCAGCAGCTGGGCTAGCGGGGGGGCCGGGGAGCTGTTTTTT.

The chain is built from TRBV16 and TRBJ1-1; D not certain. V lost 4 bases to trimming and J lost 4 bases, with 7 bases between them. The CDR3 covers 12 residues. Germline CDR1 and CDR2: KGHSY and FQNENV. CDR3 sequence: CASSLTATEAFF. The CDR3 DNA follows: TGTGCCAGCAGCCTAACAGCCACTGAAGCTTTCTTT.

The chain uses TRBV7-2 and TRBJ2-1; possible D gene TRBD1, 6 bases. CDR3 length: 14 amino acids. The V and J ends lost 8 bases and 6 bases respectively, with 17 bases between them. Germline V gene lookup returns CDR1 SGHTA and CDR2 FQGNSA. The CDR3, as DNA: TGTGCCAGCGATCTGACTGGGGACACCAATGAGCAGTTCTTC. Amino acids: CASDLTGDTNEQFF.

In this sample, this clone turned up a few times. The chain employs TRBV5-8 and TRBJ2-3; possible D gene TRBD1, 6 bases. V lost 5 bases to trimming and J lost 0 bases, with 13 bases between them. Germline values: CDR1 SGHTS, CDR2 YDEGEE. The CDR3 totals 15 residues. CDR3: CASSYGGKSTDTQYF. The CDR3 region has the DNA TGTGCCAGCAGTTATGGGGGCAAAAGCACAGATACGCAGTATTTT.

This clone has at least ten counts. The chain recombines TRBV9 with TRBJ2-5; D perhaps matches TRBD2 (5 bases). CDR3 size: 15 residues. With 0 bases removed from V and 1 base from J, the gap between germline ends came to 10 bases. CDR1 is SGDLS, CDR2 YYNGEE, per germline. The CDR3 nucleotides are TGTGCCAGCAGCGTAGTTGGCCTAGCCCAAGAGACCCAGTACTTC. Translation gives CASSVVGLAQETQYF.

V and J are TRBV6-5 and TRBJ1-6; D remains ambiguous. This CDR3 region has 12 residues. Germline values: CDR1 MNHEY, CDR2 SVGAGI. Between the trimmed V and J ends, which lost 6 bases and 7 bases, there was a span of 7 bases. Written as DNA, the CDR3 is TGTGCCAGCAGCCAGCGGAATTCACCCCTCCACTTT. It codes for CASSQRNSPLHF.

This chain joins TRBV6-1 and TRBJ1-6, with D tentatively TRBD1 (5 bases). The ends were cut back, 2 bases at V and 8 bases at J, with 10 bases in the middle. This CDR3 is 14 amino acids long. Germline values: CDR1 MNHNS, CDR2 SASEGT. The CDR3 bases are TGTGCCAGCAGTGAATTTGGGGCGGATTCACCCCTCCACTTT. This codes for CASSEFGADSPLHF.

This chain connects TRBV5-6 to TRBJ2-3; TRBD1 aligns across 10 bases. The CDR3 totals 18 residues. Germline assignment: CDR1 SGHDT and CDR2 YYEEEE. The J segment lost 5 bases and the V segment lost 3 bases, leaving 15 bases of the junction unmatched. CDR3 loop: CASSSRLRQGARKDTQYF. CDR3 DNA: TGTGCCAGCAGCTCCCGGCTCCGACAGGGGGCCAGGAAAGATACGCAGTATTTT. Variable domain in full (rest from reference TRBV5-6 and TRBJ2-3): DAGVTQSPTHLIKTRGQQVTLRCSPKSGHDTVSWYQQALGQGPQFIFQYYEEEERQRGNFPDRFSGHQFPNYSSELNVNALLLGDSALYLCASSSRLRQGARKDTQYFGPGTRLTVL.

The chain uses TRBV9 and TRBJ2-3; a possible D gene is TRBD2 (6 bases). Germline lookup yields CDR1 SGDLS and CDR2 YYNGEE. V lost 0 bases and J lost 1, with 9 bases in between. This CDR3 comprises 15 residues. As DNA, the CDR3 is TGTGCCAGCAGCGTAGTCGGGGAGGGCACAGATACGCAGTATTTT. This sequence encodes CASSVVGEGTDTQYF.

The V gene is TRBV6-6, the J gene TRBJ1-4; maybe TRBD1 (5 bases). Trimming left V 7 bases short and J 8 bases short, with 8 bases between. Germline V gene data show CDR1 as MNHNY and CDR2 as SVGAGI (reference sequence). This CDR3 has 11 amino acids. The DNA of the CDR3 is TGTGCCAGCACTAGGGGCGAAAAACTGTTTTTT. Translated, it gives CASTRGEKLFF.

This chain joins TRBV9 and TRBJ2-2, with 7 positions matching TRBD1. CDR1 is SGDLS and CDR2 is YYNGEE in the germline V gene. V gave up 3 bases and J gave up 6 bases; unmatched junction bases: 5. The CDR3 is 14 residues long. The CDR3 reads CASSAQQGPGELFF. CDR3 DNA sequence: TGTGCCAGCAGCGCTCAACAGGGGCCCGGGGAGCTGTTTTTT.

The CDR3 DNA follows: TGTGCCAGCAGCTGGGGACTAGCGGGGGACACAGATACGCAGTATTTT. Its protein is CASSWGLAGDTDTQYF. The chain links TRBV5-4 to TRBJ2-3, with 14 bases aligning to TRBD2. Germline V CDR1 and CDR2: SGHNT, YYREEE (reference sequence). This CDR3 spans 16 amino acids. J was trimmed by 2 bases and V by 3 bases; bases with no gene match: 2.

J is TRBJ2-3 and V is TRBV7-9, with 9 bases that match TRBD1. V shed 5 bases and J 6 bases; nucleotides not matched to a gene: 18. Germline CDR1 reads SEHNR; CDR2 reads FQNEAQ (reference sequence). The CDR3 consists of 18 residues. CDR3 coding DNA: TGTGCCAGCAGCCGGACAGGGGCAAGGGGCGGTAAGGGTGATACGCAGTATTTT. Its protein product is CASSRTGARGGKGDTQYF.

V usage is TRBV29-1 and J usage is TRBJ1-1, with D possibly being TRBD1 (6 bases). CDR3 length equals 14 residues. V was cut by 6 bases and J by 1 base, with 15 bases left in between. Germline CDR1 is SQVTM and CDR2 is ANQGSEA. CDR3: CSVDQGSGNTEAFF. The CDR3 DNA is TGCAGCGTGGATCAGGGGTCGGGGAACACTGAAGCTTTCTTT.

The V and J genes are TRBV5-1 and TRBJ1-1, with TRBD1 identical over 9 bases. The CDR3 has 14 residues. The junction had 3 bases not matched to a gene; V was cut back by 4 bases and J by 2 bases. CDR1 is SGHRS and CDR2 is YFSETQ in the germline V gene. This chain's CDR3 is CASSPGQGNTEAFF. The CDR3 DNA follows: TGCGCCAGCAGCCCGGGACAGGGTAACACTGAAGCTTTCTTT.

As concerns this clone: The junction shows a germline mismatch at one end, possibly a read error. This chain links TRBV5-4 with TRBJ2-2, with 9 positions matching TRBD1. CDR3 length: 14 residues. Germline values: CDR1 SGHNT, CDR2 YYREEE (reference sequence). The CDR3 coding sequence is TGTGCCAGCAGGTTGGACAGGGGAGATGGGGAGCTGTTTTTT. Translating gives CASRLDRGDGELFF.

The rearrangement joins TRBV10-3 to TRBJ1-1; 8 bases agree with TRBD1. CDR1 and CDR2 from the germline V gene are ENHRY and SYGVKD. This CDR3 spans 16 amino acids. Trimming removed 1 base from V and 3 bases from J; junction bases left unmatched: 7. Here the CDR3 DNA reads TGTGCCATCAGTGAGTTGCAGGGGGCGCTGGACACTGAAGCTTTCTTT. Its protein is CAISELQGALDTEAFF.

V gene TRBV6-1 combines with J gene TRBJ2-7, with 8 bases lining up with TRBD1. Per germline, CDR1 MNHNS and CDR2 SASEGT. There are 13 residues in the CDR3. The trim removed 7 bases at V and 7 bases at J, leaving 9 bases unmatched. The DNA for the CDR3 is TGTGCCAGCAAACCGGGACAGGTCTCAGAGCAGTACTTC. It is translated as CASKPGQVSEQYF.

This clone showed up just once. This sequence joins TRBV21-1 and TRBJ2-4; the table calls TRBD2, which could not be checked here. TRBV21-1 is given as a pseudogene. CDR3 length: 15 residues. This CDR3 reads CASSKQAGGKNIQYF. The CDR3, as DNA: TGTGCCAGCAGCAAACAAGCGGGGGGCAAAAACATTCAGTACTTC.

The chain carries TRBV7-2 and TRBJ1-1; D remains unclear. Germline lookup yields CDR1 SGHTA and CDR2 FQGNSA. The CDR3 is 15 residues long. Trimming pared 1 base from V and 7 bases from J, leaving 16 bases between. The CDR3 reads CASSLGVGVEGEAFF. CDR3 nucleotide sequence: TGTGCCAGCAGCTTAGGGGTCGGGGTAGAGGGTGAAGCTTTCTTT.